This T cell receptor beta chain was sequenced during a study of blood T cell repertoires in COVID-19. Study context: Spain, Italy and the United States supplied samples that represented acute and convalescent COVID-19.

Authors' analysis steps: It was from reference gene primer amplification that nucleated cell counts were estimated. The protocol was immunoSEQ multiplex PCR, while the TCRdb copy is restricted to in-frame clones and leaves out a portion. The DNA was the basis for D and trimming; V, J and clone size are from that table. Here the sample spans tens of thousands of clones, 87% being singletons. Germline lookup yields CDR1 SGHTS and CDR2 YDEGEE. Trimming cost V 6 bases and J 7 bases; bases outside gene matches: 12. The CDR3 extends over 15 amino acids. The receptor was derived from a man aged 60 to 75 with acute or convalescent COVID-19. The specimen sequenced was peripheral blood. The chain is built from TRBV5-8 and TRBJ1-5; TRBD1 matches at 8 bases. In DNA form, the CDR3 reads TGTGCCAGCACCACCGGACAGGGCTTGTGGCAGCCCCAGCATTTT. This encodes CASTTGQGLWQPQHF.